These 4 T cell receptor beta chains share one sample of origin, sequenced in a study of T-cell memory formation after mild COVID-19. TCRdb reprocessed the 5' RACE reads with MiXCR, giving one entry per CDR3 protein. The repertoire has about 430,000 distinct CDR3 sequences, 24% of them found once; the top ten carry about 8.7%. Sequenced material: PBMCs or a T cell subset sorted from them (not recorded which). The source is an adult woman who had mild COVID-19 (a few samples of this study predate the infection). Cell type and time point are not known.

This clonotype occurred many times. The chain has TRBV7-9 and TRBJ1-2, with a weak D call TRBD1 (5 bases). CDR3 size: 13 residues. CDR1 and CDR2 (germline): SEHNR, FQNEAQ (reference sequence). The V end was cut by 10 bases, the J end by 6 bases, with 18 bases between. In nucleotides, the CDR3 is TGTGCCACTTTCGGGGGGACGTCGAATGGCTACACCTTC. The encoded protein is CATFGGTSNGYTF.

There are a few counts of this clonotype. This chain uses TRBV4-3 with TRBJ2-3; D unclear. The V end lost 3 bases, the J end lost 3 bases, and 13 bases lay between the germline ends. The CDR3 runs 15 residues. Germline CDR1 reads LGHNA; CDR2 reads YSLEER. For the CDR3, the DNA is TGCGCCAGCAGCCACCAAGGGCGAGAGACAGATACGCAGTATTTT. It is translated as CASSHQGRETDTQYF.

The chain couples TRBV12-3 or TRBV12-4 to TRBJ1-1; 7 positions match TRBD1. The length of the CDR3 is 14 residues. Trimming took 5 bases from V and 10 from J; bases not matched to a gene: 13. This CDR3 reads CASSTQGLRGAAFF. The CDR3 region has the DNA TGTGCCAGCAGTACACAGGGGCTCCGGGGGGCAGCTTTCTTT.

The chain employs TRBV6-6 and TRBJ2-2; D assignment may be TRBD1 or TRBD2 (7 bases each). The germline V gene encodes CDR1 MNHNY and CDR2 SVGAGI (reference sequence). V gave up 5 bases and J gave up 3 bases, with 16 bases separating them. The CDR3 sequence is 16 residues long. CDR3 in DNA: TGTGCCAGCAGTCCTGACAGGGCGGGGGACACCGGGGAGCTGTTTTTT. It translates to CASSPDRAGDTGELFF.